This TCR beta chain appears in the sequencing data of a study of blood T cells in healthy people across ages. Whole-study findings and limits: What prevented conclusive comparison of naive and antigen-experienced cells was that PBMCs were unsorted.

V was trimmed by 8 bases and J by 5 bases, leaving 9 bases between them. The CDR3 is 11 residues long. Per germline, CDR1 SEHNR and CDR2 FQNEAQ (reference sequence). Notes on this clonotype: Its target is unknown.

Per sample, no less than 6 micrograms of total RNA were extracted. It was with a sample-barcoded 5' primer and a J-beta primer mix that a second PCR of roughly 6 to 12 cycles was run. From the 5' RACE reads, TCRdb called clonotypes with MiXCR, one entry per CDR3 protein. The sample holds some 1,500,000 distinct CDR3 sequences, roughly 43% seen once. The clonotype comes from a woman under 30 in good health. This sequence joins TRBV7-9 and TRBJ2-5; D call uncertain. The sequenced sample was blood. CDR3 sequence: CASAYLETQYF. DNA for the CDR3: TGTGCCAGCGCCTACTTGGAGACCCAGTACTTC.